This TCR beta chain was identified in a study of OX40 agonist ivuxolimab in advanced cancers. Study overall: Patients received the agonistic anti-OX40 (CD134) antibody ivuxolimab. One patient with hepatocellular carcinoma and two with cutaneous melanoma, three in all, had partial responses. Anti-PD-1, anti-PD-L1 or anti-CTLA-4 therapy given earlier was allowed, and 40% had some.

Clones were read by immunoSEQ multiplex PCR, and TCRdb kept only the in-frame ones, dropping some. The data hold roughly 61,000 clones, with approximately 86% observed a single time. CDR1 GTSNPN and CDR2 SVGIG come from the germline V gene (reference sequence). V shed 0 bases and J 1 base; nucleotides not matched to a gene: 12. The CDR3 covers 18 residues. Sampling of blood occurred at baseline, cycle 4 day 1, and cycle 7 day 1. The origin of this receptor is an adult with an advanced solid tumor such as melanoma, head and neck, liver or kidney cancer. The chain has TRBV30 and TRBJ2-5; 9 nucleotides line up with TRBD2. The input for sequencing was CD4+ or CD8+ T cells sorted from blood, taken in a trial of the OX40 agonist ivuxolimab. The CDR3 DNA reads TGTGCCTGGAGTGTACTTCTAGCCACGACTAGCGGCCAAGAGACCCAGTACTTC. This sequence encodes CAWSVLLATTSGQETQYF. The variable domain in full, with the rest retrieved from reference TRBV30 and TRBJ2-5, is SQTIHQWPATLVQPVGSPLSLECTVEGTSNPNLYWYRQAAGRGLQLLFYSVGIGQISSEVPQNLSASRPQDRQFILSSKKLLLSDSGFYLCAWSVLLATTSGQETQYFGPGTRLLVL.